The rows below give T cell receptor beta chains drawn from one sample of a study of CD8 T cells in Susac syndrome. One entry per CDR3 protein, called by TCRdb with MiXCR from the immunoSEQ multiplex PCR reads. The sample includes about 73,000 distinct CDR3 sequences, about 95% of them seen just once. The sequenced material came from CD8+ T cells from PBMCs. The receptors shown here come from a human donor with multiple sclerosis. CDR3s include the opening cysteine and the closing phenylalanine or tryptophan. The D gene is left open where the match is weak. Expanded clones get a size class; other rows say once, few or many, or leave the size out.

v_call	d_call	j_call	clone_size	cdr3_aa	cdr3_nt
TRBV6-2/TRBV6-3	NA	TRBJ2-7	once	CASSPGGPNYEQYF	TGTGCCAGCAGCCCAGGTGGGCCAAACTACGAGCAGTACTTC
TRBV7-9	NA	TRBJ2-7	NA	CASRHSSYEQYF	TGTGCCAGCAGACATTCTAGTTACGAGCAGTACTTC
TRBV27	NA	TRBJ1-2	NA	CASSLSGSKNGYTF	TGTGCCAGCAGTTTATCGGGAAGCAAGAATGGCTACACCTTC
TRBV9	TRBD1	TRBJ2-7	NA	CASSAGDRGAYEQYF	TGTGCCAGCAGCGCCGGGGACAGGGGGGCGTACGAGCAGTACTTC
TRBV7-9	NA	TRBJ2-2	NA	CASTIRAGELFF	TGTGCCAGCACGATCAGGGCCGGGGAGCTGTTTTTT
TRBV4-2	NA	TRBJ1-1	NA	CASSQDNLMNTEAFF	TGTGCCAGCAGCCAAGATAACCTTATGAACACTGAAGCTTTCTTT
TRBV19	TRBD2	TRBJ2-1	once	CASSSGSVNEQFF	TGTGCCAGTAGTAGCGGGAGCGTCAATGAGCAGTTCTTC
TRBV27	NA	TRBJ1-4	NA	CASSRGVGSLNEKLFF	TGTGCCAGCAGCCGCGGGGTTGGGTCCCTTAATGAAAAACTGTTTTTT
TRBV7-7	NA	TRBJ2-1	NA	CASSPGRSYNEQFF	TGTGCTAGCAGCCCTGGTCGGTCCTACAATGAGCAGTTCTTC
TRBV25-1	TRBD1	TRBJ2-5	NA	CASSAGQGVETQYF	TGTGCCAGCAGTGCTGGACAGGGAGTAGAGACCCAGTACTTC
TRBV10-2	NA	TRBJ1-2	NA	CASSDISIFGYTF	TGCGCCAGCAGTGATATATCAATATTCGGCTACACCTTC
TRBV20-1	NA	TRBJ2-4	NA	CSVTGRDVKNIQYF	TGCAGTGTTACAGGGAGGGATGTCAAAAACATTCAGTACTTC
TRBV5-6	NA	TRBJ2-2	NA	CASSLGRGAANTGELFF	TGTGCCAGCAGCTTGGGTCGGGGGGCCGCGAACACCGGGGAGCTGTTTTTT
TRBV2	NA	TRBJ2-2	NA	CASSGGSSTGELFF	TGTGCCAGCAGTGGAGGGAGTTCCACCGGGGAGCTGTTTTTT
TRBV6-6	NA	TRBJ2-5	NA	CASGGSETQYF	TGTGCCAGCGGGGGGAGCGAGACCCAGTACTTC
TRBV5-1	NA	TRBJ2-7	NA	CASSLPGQKPYYEQYF	TGCGCCAGCAGCTTACCGGGACAAAAACCCTACTACGAGCAGTACTTC
TRBV30	NA	TRBJ1-1	NA	CASESDPRGFEAFF	TGTGCCTCGGAATCGGACCCCCGAGGGTTTGAAGCTTTCTTT
TRBV16	TRBD1	TRBJ2-3	once	CASSQTSRDRGLQDTQYF	TGTGCCAGCAGCCAAACCAGCAGGGACAGGGGGTTGCAAGATACGCAGTATTTT
TRBV9	NA	TRBJ2-7	NA	CASSVARRDEQYF	TGTGCCAGCAGCGTGGCCCGGAGGGACGAGCAGTACTTC
TRBV19	NA	TRBJ2-1	NA	CASSPPGRTPSYNEQFF	TGTGCCAGTAGTCCCCCGGGACGCACCCCATCCTACAATGAGCAGTTCTTC
TRBV20-1	NA	TRBJ2-5	NA	CSAKSLAQETQYF	TGCAGTGCCAAGTCCTTGGCCCAAGAGACCCAGTACTTC
TRBV9	NA	TRBJ2-3	NA	CASSVGGASADTQYF	TGTGCCAGCAGCGTAGGGGGGGCTTCCGCAGATACGCAGTATTTT
TRBV6-5	NA	TRBJ1-6	NA	CAVGISPLHF	TGTGCCGTAGGGATCTCACCCCTCCACTTT
TRBV30	TRBD2	TRBJ2-3	NA	CAWSHPASGRSDTQYF	TGTGCCTGGAGCCACCCCGCCAGCGGGAGATCAGATACGCAGTATTTT
TRBV24-1	TRBD2	TRBJ2-1	NA	CATSGIATSGGSFNEQFF	TGTGCCACCAGTGGAATCGCGACTAGCGGGGGTTCGTTCAATGAGCAGTTCTTC
TRBV29-1	NA	TRBJ2-7	NA	CSVESPGSESYEQYF	TGCAGCGTTGAGTCCCCAGGGTCGGAATCCTACGAGCAGTACTTC
TRBV29-1	NA	TRBJ2-2	NA	CSVASGTGELFF	TGCAGCGTGGCCTCAGGCACCGGGGAGCTGTTTTTT
TRBV12-5	TRBD1	TRBJ1-1	NA	CASGFGGGGNTEAFF	TGTGCTAGTGGTTTCGGAGGGGGCGGTAACACTGAAGCTTTCTTT
TRBV2	NA	TRBJ2-5	NA	CASSWTRGGAETQYF	TGTGCCAGCAGCTGGACTAGAGGGGGCGCCGAGACCCAGTACTTC
TRBV9	NA	TRBJ2-1	NA	CASSVGSDEQFF	TGTGCCAGCAGCGTTGGCAGCGATGAGCAGTTCTTC
TRBV5-1	NA	TRBJ2-7	NA	CASSFQGTYEQYF	TGCGCCAGCAGCTTTCAGGGGACCTACGAGCAGTACTTC